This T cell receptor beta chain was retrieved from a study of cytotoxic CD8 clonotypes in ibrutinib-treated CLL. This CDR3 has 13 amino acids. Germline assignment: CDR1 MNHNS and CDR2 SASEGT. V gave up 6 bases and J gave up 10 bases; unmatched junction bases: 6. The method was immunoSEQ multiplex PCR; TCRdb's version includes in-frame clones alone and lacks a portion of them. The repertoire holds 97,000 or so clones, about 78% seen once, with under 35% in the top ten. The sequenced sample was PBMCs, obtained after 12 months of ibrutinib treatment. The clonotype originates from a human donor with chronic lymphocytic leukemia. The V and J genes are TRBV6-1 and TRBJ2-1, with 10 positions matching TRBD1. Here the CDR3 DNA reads TGTGCCAGCAGACGACAGGGGGCTGGGGAGCAGTTCTTC. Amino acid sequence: CASRRQGAGEQFF.